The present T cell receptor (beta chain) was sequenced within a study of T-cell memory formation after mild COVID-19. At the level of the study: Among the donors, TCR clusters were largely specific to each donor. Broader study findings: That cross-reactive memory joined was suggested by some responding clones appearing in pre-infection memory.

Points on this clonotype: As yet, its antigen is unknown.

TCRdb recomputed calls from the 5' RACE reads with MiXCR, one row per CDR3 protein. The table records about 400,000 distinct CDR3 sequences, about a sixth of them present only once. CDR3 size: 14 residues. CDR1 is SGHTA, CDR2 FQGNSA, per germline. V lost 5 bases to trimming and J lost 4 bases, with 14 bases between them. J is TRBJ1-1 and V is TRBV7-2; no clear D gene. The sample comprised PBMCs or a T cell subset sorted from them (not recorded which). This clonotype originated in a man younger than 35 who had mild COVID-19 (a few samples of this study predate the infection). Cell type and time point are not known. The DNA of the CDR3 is TGTGCCAGCAGCCCCCTATGGGGAAGCACTGAAGCTTTCTTT. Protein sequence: CASSPLWGSTEAFF.